The 18 T cell receptor beta chains given below trace back to one sample, sequenced in a study of T cells after yellow fever vaccination. A single record per CDR3 protein comes from TCRdb applying MiXCR to the 5' RACE reads. The repertoire holds around 320,000 distinct CDR3 sequences, with under 9% as singletons. The sequencing here drew on CD4+ T cells sorted from PBMCs, taken 5 days after the yellow fever booster vaccination. The receptors were gathered from a man younger than 35 who received the YFV17D yellow fever vaccine.

CDR3 bases: TGTGCCAGCAGCTTAATGGGTGGGGACAATGAGCAGTTCTTC. Amino acid sequence: CASSLMGGDNEQFF. The V and J genes are TRBV7-2 and TRBJ2-1; D not certain. With 2 bases removed from V and 5 bases from J, the gap between germline ends came to 10 bases. The V gene's germline CDR1 is SGHTA and CDR2 FQGNSA. The CDR3 totals 14 residues.

This clonotype was detected ten times or more. The J gene is TRBJ1-1, the V gene TRBV5-1, with D hard to call. Germline CDR1 and CDR2: SGHRS and YFSETQ. The V gene lost 2 bases and the J gene lost 0 bases, with 11 bases spanning the gap. The CDR3 loop spans 15 amino acids. This CDR3 is CASSFSTGMNTEAFF. DNA for the CDR3: TGCGCCAGCAGCTTCTCGACCGGCATGAACACTGAAGCTTTCTTT.

This clonotype came up a few times. The V and J genes are TRBV5-1 and TRBJ2-7, with 9 positions matching TRBD1. From germline, CDR1 is SGHRS and CDR2 YFSETQ. The CDR3 loop spans 16 amino acids. The ends lost 3 bases at V and 2 bases at J; junction bases unmatched: 9. The CDR3 coding sequence is TGCGCCAGCAGCTGGGGGGACAGGGCAACCACCTACGAGCAGTACGTC. It is translated as CASSWGDRATTYEQYV.

This clonotype was counted many times. The chain combines TRBV10-3 with TRBJ2-3, with 7 bases aligning to TRBD2. The V gene's germline CDR1 is ENHRY and CDR2 SYGVKD. J gave up 3 bases and V 3 bases, and 6 bases lay outside the gene matches. The CDR3 runs 15 residues. In DNA, the CDR3 is TGTGCCATCAGTGACCCCGGGGGGAAGACAGATACGCAGTATTTT. It encodes CAISDPGGKTDTQYF.

In this sample, this clonotype turned up many times. This chain connects TRBV29-1 to TRBJ1-2, with a possible D match to TRBD1 (5 bases). Germline loops: CDR1 SQVTM, CDR2 ANQGSEA. V dropped 5 bases and J dropped 8 bases, with 18 bases sitting between them. This CDR3 has 13 amino acids. This CDR3 is CSVQAGSIEGYTF. DNA for the CDR3: TGCAGCGTTCAAGCAGGGTCAATCGAAGGCTACACCTTC. Full variable domain (remainder filled in from reference TRBV29-1 and TRBJ1-2): SAVISQKPSRDICQRGTSLTIQCQVDSQVTMMFWYRQQPGQSLTLIATANQGSEATYESGFVIDKFPISRPNLTFSTLTVSNMSPEDSSIYLCSVQAGSIEGYTFGSGTRLTVV.

This clonotype was seen a few times. This sequence joins TRBV4-3 and TRBJ1-2, with D perhaps matching TRBD1 (6 bases). Trimming shortened V by 4 bases and J by 2 bases, and 17 bases separated the two germline ends. This CDR3 has 16 residues. CDR1 is LGHNA, CDR2 YSLEER, per germline. For the CDR3, the DNA is TGCGCCAGCAGCCCAGCGCCTGGGGGCGCGAACTATGGCTACACCTTC. Protein sequence: CASSPAPGGANYGYTF.

There are a few counts of this clonotype. The chain recombines TRBV7-2 with TRBJ2-3, with D unresolved. The CDR3 contains 14 residues. The V gene lost 4 bases and the J gene lost 6 bases, with 14 bases spanning the gap. CDR1 is SGHTA, CDR2 FQGNSA, per germline. CDR3 nucleotides: TGTGCCAGCAGCTCCCGGGTCTTGCGGGATACGCAGTATTTT. Translated: CASSSRVLRDTQYF.

This clonotype was recorded at least ten times. The rearrangement uses TRBV12-3 or TRBV12-4 and TRBJ1-3; unclear D gene. The CDR3 is 14 amino acids. Between the trimmed V and J ends, which lost 5 bases and 0 bases, there was a span of 8 bases. The CDR3 sequence is CASSPESSGNTIYF. CDR3 in DNA: TGTGCCAGCAGTCCCGAGAGCTCTGGAAACACCATATATTTT.

This clonotype was seen only a few times. The CDR3 region is CASSQRQGYPGANVLTF. The CDR3 nucleotides are TGCGCCAGCAGCCAAAGACAGGGGTATCCTGGGGCCAACGTCCTGACTTTC. The V and J genes are TRBV4-1 and TRBJ2-6; the match to TRBD1 covers 8 bases. Looked up from germline, CDR1 is MGHRA and CDR2 is YSYEKL. Trimming cost V 2 bases and J 2 bases; bases outside gene matches: 5. This CDR3 has 17 amino acids.

The chain couples TRBV18 to TRBJ1-2; D perhaps matches TRBD1 (5 bases). V lost 2 bases and J 4 bases, leaving 17 bases between the germline ends. The germline V gene has CDR1 KGHSH and CDR2 LQKENI. The CDR3 runs to 16 residues. The DNA for the CDR3 is TGTGCCAGCTCACCAATCACAAGACAGCAAGCCTATGGCTACACCTTC. Translated, it gives CASSPITRQQAYGYTF. Variable domain in full (rest from reference TRBV18 and TRBJ1-2): NAGVMQNPRHLVRRRGQEARLRCSPMKGHSHVYWYRQLPEEGLKFMVYLQKENIIDESGMPKERFSAEFPKEGPSILRIQQVVRGDSAAYFCASSPITRQQAYGYTFGSGTRLTVV.

The sample holds a few counts of this clonotype. The CDR3 sequence: CAITRGLPGNTIYF. Written as DNA, the CDR3 is TGTGCCATCACTCGAGGGCTGCCTGGAAACACCATATATTTT. The chain carries TRBV10-3 and TRBJ1-3; D not resolved. The CDR3 is 14 amino acids. With 7 bases removed from V and 2 bases from J, the gap between germline ends came to 12 bases. Germline V gene sequence: CDR1 ENHRY, CDR2 SYGVKD.

This clonotype has only a few counts. The genes are TRBV4-1 and TRBJ1-2; D call uncertain. Germline CDR1 MGHRA, CDR2 YSYEKL. The CDR3 is made up of 16 amino acids. V gave up 1 base and J gave up 4 bases, with 16 bases separating them. The CDR3: CASSQAESARSYGYTF. As DNA, the CDR3 is TGCGCCAGCAGCCAAGCAGAGTCAGCCCGGAGCTATGGCTACACCTTC.

The genes are TRBV15 and TRBJ2-5; D might be TRBD1 or TRBD2, each matching 5 bases. This CDR3 has 14 residues. Germline CDR1 and CDR2: LNHNV and YYDKDF (reference sequence). Trimming took off 1 base at V and 4 bases at J, with 10 bases between the two ends. CDR3 nucleotide sequence: TGTGCCACCAGCAGAGCGGGGCGTCCAGAGACCCAGTACTTC. It is translated as CATSRAGRPETQYF.

There are a few counts of this clonotype. The chain employs TRBV25-1 and TRBJ2-3; 7 nucleotides agree with TRBD2. J gave up 2 bases and V 6 bases, and 5 bases lay outside the gene matches. The germline V gene has CDR1 MGHDK and CDR2 SYGVNS. This CDR3 comprises 14 residues. The CDR3 nucleotides read TGTGCCAGCAGACGGGGGGACCTCACAGATACGCAGTATTTT. It encodes CASRRGDLTDTQYF.

In this sample, this clonotype turned up a few times. The rearrangement links TRBV15 to TRBJ2-5, with D possibly called TRBD1 or TRBD2 (7 bases each). V lost 7 bases and J 4 bases, leaving 13 bases between the germline ends. This CDR3 spans 13 amino acids. Germline CDR1 reads LNHNV; CDR2 reads YYDKDF (reference sequence). In DNA form, the CDR3 reads TGTGCCACCACAGGGGGGGTAGGAGAGACCCAGTACTTC. Its translation: CATTGGVGETQYF.

J is TRBJ1-2 and V is TRBV11-2; TRBD1 aligns across 8 bases. CDR1 and CDR2 (germline): SGHAT, FQNNGV. V trimming: 5 bases; J trimming: 4 bases; junction bases outside the gene matches: 6. CDR3 length: 14 residues. The CDR3 spells CASSQDRVSYGYTF. As DNA, the CDR3 is TGTGCCAGCAGCCAGGACAGGGTGAGCTATGGCTACACCTTC.

In this sample, this clonotype turned up a few times. The V call is TRBV5-1, the J call TRBJ1-2; D is uncertain. Trimming took off 0 bases at V and 6 bases at J, with 15 bases between the two ends. Per the germline V gene, CDR1 is SGHRS and CDR2 is YFSETQ. This CDR3 has 15 residues. The CDR3 here is CASSLASLSPDGYTF. In nucleotides, the CDR3 is TGCGCCAGCAGCTTGGCCTCACTCTCACCCGATGGCTACACCTTC. The full variable domain, completed using reference TRBV5-1 and TRBJ1-2, is KAGVTQTPRYLIKTRGQQVTLSCSPISGHRSVSWYQQTPGQGLQFLFEYFSETQRNKGNFPGRFSGRQFSNSRSEMNVSTLELGDSALYLCASSLASLSPDGYTFGSGTRLTVV.

This clonotype occurred a few times. The genes are TRBV12-3 or TRBV12-4 and TRBJ1-2; D is possibly TRBD1 (5 bases). This CDR3 spans 15 amino acids. Trimming left V 3 bases short and J 7 bases short, with 18 bases between. CDR3: CASSFSGQGLGGYTF. The CDR3 DNA follows: TGTGCCAGCAGTTTTAGTGGTCAGGGATTGGGTGGCTACACCTTC.